Listed below are T cell receptor beta chains from one sample, sequenced in a study of radiation and T cells in renal cell carcinoma. TCRdb keeps only in-frame clones here, not all; method: immunoSEQ multiplex PCR. The data show around 94,000 clones, around 85% seen once. Sequenced material: blood, taken from a patient whose treatment included radiotherapy and nephrectomy. These receptors all stem from a man aged 50 or older with renal cell carcinoma. Each CDR3 is given with its conserved first and last residue. Each record gives: clone size, D gene, J gene, V gene, CDR3 DNA, CDR3 protein. D genes are given only for firm matches. Size values are once, few and many counts, or a class for expanded clones, and some rows have none.

- TRBD1 TRBJ1-4 TRBV10-3 TGTGCCATCAGTGCGGGACAGGGGGAAAAACTGTTTTTT CAISAGQGEKLFF
- - TRBJ2-3 TRBV20-1 TGCAGTGCTAGAGCCCCAGATACGCAGTATTTT CSARAPDTQYF
few TRBD2 TRBJ2-7 TRBV6-5 TGTGCCAGCAGTAGTGGGACTAGCGGGTTCTACGAGCAGTACTTC CASSSGTSGFYEQYF
- TRBD1 TRBJ2-1 TRBV18 TGTGCCAGCTCAACTCCAGACAGGGGGGGCAATGAGCAGTTCTTC CASSTPDRGGNEQFF
- - TRBJ1-2 TRBV19 TGTGCCAGTAGTATCAATACAGGGTACCGAGGCTACACCTTC CASSINTGYRGYTF
- - TRBJ2-3 TRBV5-1 TGCGCCAGCAGCTTGGGGCATGGGGATACGCAGTATTTT CASSLGHGDTQYF
- TRBD2 TRBJ2-5 TRBV4-1 TGCGCCAGCAGCCAACCCGGGACTAGGTTCCAAGAGACCCAGTACTTC CASSQPGTRFQETQYF
- - TRBJ2-7 TRBV27 TGTGCCAGCAGTTTAAGGTCACAGGGTATAACGTACGAGCAGTACTTC CASSLRSQGITYEQYF
- - TRBJ1-5 TRBV28 TGTGCCAGCAGTGCCCAGCCCCAGCATTTT CASSAQPQHF
few - TRBJ1-1 TRBV6-5 TGTGCCAGCAGTTACTCGGAAGTCACCGAAGCTTTCTTT CASSYSEVTEAFF
- - TRBJ2-2 TRBV5-1 TGCGCCAGCAGTGATCGGGTGGGGACCGGGGAGCTGTTTTTT CASSDRVGTGELFF
- - TRBJ1-2 TRBV11-2 TGTGCCAGCAGCTTAGAGGGGGAAGGTGGCTACACCTTC CASSLEGEGGYTF
- - TRBJ1-5 TRBV28 TGTGCCAGCACCAAGACCAATCAGCCCCAGCATTTT CASTKTNQPQHF
- TRBD1 TRBJ2-7 TRBV19 TGTGCCAGTAGCACGGGACAGGGGGTCCGAGAGCAGTACTTC CASSTGQGVREQYF
many - TRBJ1-1 TRBV4-2 TGTGCCAGCAGCCAAGAGGATCCCGGACGGGCCGACTTAAAGAACACTGAAGCTTTCTTT CASSQEDPGRADLKNTEAFF
- TRBD1 TRBJ1-1 TRBV10-3 TGTGCCATCAGCCCAACTAAGGACAGGGGAAACACTGAAGCTTTCTTT CAISPTKDRGNTEAFF
few - TRBJ1-5 TRBV7-9 TGTGCCAGCAGCTCGGGGTCGTTGAGTGGGGATCAGCCCCAGCATTTT CASSSGSLSGDQPQHF
- - TRBJ1-2 TRBV6-6 TGTGCCAGCAGTTACTGGGAGGATGGCTACACCTTC CASSYWEDGYTF
- - TRBJ2-1 TRBV14 TGTGCCAGCAGCCCCCGGCTCTCCTACAATGAGCAGTTCTTC CASSPRLSYNEQFF
- TRBD1 TRBJ1-5 TRBV27 TGTGCCAGCAGCCACATCACAGGGGTCAATCAGCCCCAGCATTTT CASSHITGVNQPQHF